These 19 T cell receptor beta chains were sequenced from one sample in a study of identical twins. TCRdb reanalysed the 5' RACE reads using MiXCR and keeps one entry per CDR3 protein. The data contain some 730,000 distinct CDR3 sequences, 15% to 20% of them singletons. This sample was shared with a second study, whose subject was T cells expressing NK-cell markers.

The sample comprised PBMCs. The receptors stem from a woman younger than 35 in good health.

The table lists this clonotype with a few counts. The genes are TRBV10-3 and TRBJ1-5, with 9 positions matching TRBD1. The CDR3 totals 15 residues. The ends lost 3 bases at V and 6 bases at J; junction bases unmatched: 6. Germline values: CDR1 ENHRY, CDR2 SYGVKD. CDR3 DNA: TGTGCCATCAGTGATCCGGGACAGGGCAGTCAGCCCCAGCATTTT. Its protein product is CAISDPGQGSQPQHF.

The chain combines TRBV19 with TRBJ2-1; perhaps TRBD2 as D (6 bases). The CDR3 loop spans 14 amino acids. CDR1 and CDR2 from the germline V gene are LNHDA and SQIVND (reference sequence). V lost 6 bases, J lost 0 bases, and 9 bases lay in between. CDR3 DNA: TGTGCCAGTAGAATGGAGGGCTCCTACAATGAGCAGTTCTTC. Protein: CASRMEGSYNEQFF.

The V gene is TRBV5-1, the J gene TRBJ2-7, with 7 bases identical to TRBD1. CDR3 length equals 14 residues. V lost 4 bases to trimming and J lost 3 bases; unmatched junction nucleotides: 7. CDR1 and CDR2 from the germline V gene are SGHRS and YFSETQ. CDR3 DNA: TGCGCCAGCAGCCTCCGGGACAGAATCTACGAGCAGTACTTC. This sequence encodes CASSLRDRIYEQYF.

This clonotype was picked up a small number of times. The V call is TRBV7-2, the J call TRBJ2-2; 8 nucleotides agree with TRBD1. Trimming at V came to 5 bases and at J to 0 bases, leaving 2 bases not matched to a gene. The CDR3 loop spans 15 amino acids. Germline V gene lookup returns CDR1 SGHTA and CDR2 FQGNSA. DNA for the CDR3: TGTGCCAGCAGCACGGGACAGGCGAACACCGGGGAGCTGTTTTTT. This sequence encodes CASSTGQANTGELFF.

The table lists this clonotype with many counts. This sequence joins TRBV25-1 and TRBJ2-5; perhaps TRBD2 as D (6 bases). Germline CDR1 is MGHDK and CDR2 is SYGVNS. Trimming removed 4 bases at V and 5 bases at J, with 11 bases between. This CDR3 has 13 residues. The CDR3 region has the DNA TGTGCCAGCAGTGTCGGGACTCTGGAGACCCAGTACTTC. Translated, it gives CASSVGTLETQYF.

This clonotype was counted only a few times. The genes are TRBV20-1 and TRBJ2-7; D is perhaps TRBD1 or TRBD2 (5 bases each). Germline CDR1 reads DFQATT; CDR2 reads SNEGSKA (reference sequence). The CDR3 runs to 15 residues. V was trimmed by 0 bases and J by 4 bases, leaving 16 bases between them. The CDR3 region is CSARDLRGDRYEQYF. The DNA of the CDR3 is TGCAGTGCTAGAGATCTGAGGGGCGATCGTTACGAGCAGTACTTC.

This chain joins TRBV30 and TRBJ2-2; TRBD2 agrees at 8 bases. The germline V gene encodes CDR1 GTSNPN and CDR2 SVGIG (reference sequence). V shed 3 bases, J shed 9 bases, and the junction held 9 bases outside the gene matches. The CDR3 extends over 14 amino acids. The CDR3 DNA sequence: TGTGCCTGGAGAGGGCTAGCGGGTCTCAGGGAGCTGTTTTTT. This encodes CAWRGLAGLRELFF.

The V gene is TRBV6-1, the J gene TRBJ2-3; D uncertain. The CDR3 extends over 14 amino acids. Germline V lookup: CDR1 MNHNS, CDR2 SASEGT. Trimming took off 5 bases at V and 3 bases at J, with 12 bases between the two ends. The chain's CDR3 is CASSKDLQTDTQYF. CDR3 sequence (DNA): TGTGCCAGCAGTAAGGACCTTCAGACAGATACGCAGTATTTT.

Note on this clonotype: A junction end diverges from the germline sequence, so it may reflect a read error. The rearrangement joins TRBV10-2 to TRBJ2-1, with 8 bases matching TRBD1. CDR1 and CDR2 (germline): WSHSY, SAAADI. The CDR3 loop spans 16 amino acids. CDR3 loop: CASSEPRQGSYSEQFF. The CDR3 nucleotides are TGCGCCAGCAGTGAGCCCCGACAGGGGTCCTACAGTGAGCAGTTCTTC.

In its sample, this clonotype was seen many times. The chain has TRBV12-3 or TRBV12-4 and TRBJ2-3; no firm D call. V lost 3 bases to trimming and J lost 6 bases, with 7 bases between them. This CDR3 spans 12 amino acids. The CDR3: CASSFTWDTQYF. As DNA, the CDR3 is TGTGCCAGCAGTTTTACGTGGGATACGCAGTATTTT.

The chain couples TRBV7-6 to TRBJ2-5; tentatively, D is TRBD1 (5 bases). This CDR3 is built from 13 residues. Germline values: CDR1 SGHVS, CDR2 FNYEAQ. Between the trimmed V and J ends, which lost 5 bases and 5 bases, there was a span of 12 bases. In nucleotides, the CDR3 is TGTGCCAGCAGCCACAGGACGTCGGAGACCCAGTACTTC. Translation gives CASSHRTSETQYF.

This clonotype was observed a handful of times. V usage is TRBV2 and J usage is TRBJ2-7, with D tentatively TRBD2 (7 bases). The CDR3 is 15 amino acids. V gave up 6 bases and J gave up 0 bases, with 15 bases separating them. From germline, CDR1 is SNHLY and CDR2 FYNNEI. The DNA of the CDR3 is TGTGCCAGCAGGTGGGGGGGCTTAGACTCCTACGAGCAGTACTTC. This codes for CASRWGGLDSYEQYF.

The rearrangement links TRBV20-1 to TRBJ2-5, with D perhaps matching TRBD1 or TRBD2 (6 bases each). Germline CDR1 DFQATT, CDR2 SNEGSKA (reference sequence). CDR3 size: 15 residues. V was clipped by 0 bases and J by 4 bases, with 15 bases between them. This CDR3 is CSARDLRGVSETQYF. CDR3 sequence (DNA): TGCAGTGCTAGAGATCTTAGGGGGGTCTCAGAGACCCAGTACTTC.

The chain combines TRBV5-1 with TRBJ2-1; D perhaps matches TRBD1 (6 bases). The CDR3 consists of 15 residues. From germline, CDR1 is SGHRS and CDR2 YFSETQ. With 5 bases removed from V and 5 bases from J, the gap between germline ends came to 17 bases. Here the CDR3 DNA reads TGCGCCAGCAGTTATGAGGGCAGGGGTAACAATGAGCAGTTCTTC. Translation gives CASSYEGRGNNEQFF.

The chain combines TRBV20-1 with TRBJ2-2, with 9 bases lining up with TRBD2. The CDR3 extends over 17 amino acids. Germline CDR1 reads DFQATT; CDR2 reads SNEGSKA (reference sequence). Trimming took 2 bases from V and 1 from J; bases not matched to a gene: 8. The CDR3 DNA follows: TGCAGTGCTAGACTAGCGGGGCGACTCCAGAACACCGGGGAGCTGTTTTTT. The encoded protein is CSARLAGRLQNTGELFF.

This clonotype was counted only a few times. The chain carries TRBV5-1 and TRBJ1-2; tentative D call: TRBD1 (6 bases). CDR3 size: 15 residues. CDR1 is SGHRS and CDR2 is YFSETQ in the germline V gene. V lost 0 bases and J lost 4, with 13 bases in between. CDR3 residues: CASSLDAGQSYGYTF. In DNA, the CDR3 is TGCGCCAGCAGCTTGGATGCCGGACAGAGCTATGGCTACACCTTC.

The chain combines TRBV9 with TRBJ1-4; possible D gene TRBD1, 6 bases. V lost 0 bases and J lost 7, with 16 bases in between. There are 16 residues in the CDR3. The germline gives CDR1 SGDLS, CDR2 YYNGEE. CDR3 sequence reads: CASSVDPNRASEKLFF. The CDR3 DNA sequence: TGTGCCAGCAGCGTAGACCCCAACAGGGCAAGTGAAAAACTGTTTTTT.

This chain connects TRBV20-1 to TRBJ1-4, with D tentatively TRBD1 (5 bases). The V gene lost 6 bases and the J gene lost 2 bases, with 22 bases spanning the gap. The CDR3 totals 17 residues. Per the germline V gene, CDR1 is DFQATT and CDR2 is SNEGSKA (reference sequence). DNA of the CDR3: TGCAGTGCGAGGGTCAGGGACCCCTCAAGGACTAATGAAAAACTGTTTTTT. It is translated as CSARVRDPSRTNEKLFF.

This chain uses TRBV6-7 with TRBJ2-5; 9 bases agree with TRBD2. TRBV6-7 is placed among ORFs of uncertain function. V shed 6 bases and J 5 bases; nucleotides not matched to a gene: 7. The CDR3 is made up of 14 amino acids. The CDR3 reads CASRWREGRETQYF. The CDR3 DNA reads TGTGCCAGCAGATGGCGGGAGGGCCGCGAGACCCAGTACTTC.